The following is a T cell receptor (beta chain) sequence with its context. These data are taken from a study of blood T cell repertoires in COVID-19. About the research overall: From the United States, Italy and Spain came samples of acute and convalescent COVID-19. PBMCs, B-cell-depleted T cells, or T cells were the source of the cDNA or gDNA that made up the material.

Original processing methods: It was from reference gene primer amplification that nucleated cell counts were estimated. Data came from immunoSEQ multiplex PCR; TCRdb stores just in-frame clones and leaves some out. V, J and clone size reflect that table, while D and trimming were determined from the DNA. The top ten hold less than 5.5% of the sample, which has more than 200,000 clones, roughly four fifths seen once. From germline, CDR1 is SGHKS and CDR2 YYEKEE (reference sequence). CDR3 length: 14 residues. Trimming pared 0 bases from V and 7 bases from J, leaving 10 bases between. The specimen sequenced was peripheral blood. This TCR came from a man in his fifties with active or convalescent COVID-19. This chain connects TRBV5-5 to TRBJ1-4; D call uncertain. The CDR3 bases are TGTGCCAGCAGCTTGGCCCAGGCGGGTGAAAAACTGTTTTTT. Its translation is CASSLAQAGEKLFF. The complete variable domain, with remaining parts taken from reference TRBV5-5 and TRBJ1-4, reads DAGVTQSPTHLIKTRGQQVTLRCSPISGHKSVSWYQQVLGQGPQFIFQYYEKEERGRGNFPDRFSARQFPNYSSELNVNALLLGDSALYLCASSLAQAGEKLFFGSGTQLSVL.